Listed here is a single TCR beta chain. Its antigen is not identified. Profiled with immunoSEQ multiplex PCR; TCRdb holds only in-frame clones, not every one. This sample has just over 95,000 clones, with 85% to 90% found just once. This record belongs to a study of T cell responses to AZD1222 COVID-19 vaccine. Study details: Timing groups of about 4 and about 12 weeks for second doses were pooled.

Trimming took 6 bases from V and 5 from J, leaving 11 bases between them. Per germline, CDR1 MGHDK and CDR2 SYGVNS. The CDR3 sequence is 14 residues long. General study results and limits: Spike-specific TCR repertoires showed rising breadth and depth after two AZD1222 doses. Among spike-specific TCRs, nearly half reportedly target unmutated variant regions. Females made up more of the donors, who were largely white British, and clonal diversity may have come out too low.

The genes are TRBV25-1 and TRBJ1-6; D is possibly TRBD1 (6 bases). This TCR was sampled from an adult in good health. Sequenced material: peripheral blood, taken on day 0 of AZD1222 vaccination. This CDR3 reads CASSRGRDNSPLHF. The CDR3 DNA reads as TGTGCCAGCAGCAGGGGAAGGGATAATTCACCCCTCCACTTT.